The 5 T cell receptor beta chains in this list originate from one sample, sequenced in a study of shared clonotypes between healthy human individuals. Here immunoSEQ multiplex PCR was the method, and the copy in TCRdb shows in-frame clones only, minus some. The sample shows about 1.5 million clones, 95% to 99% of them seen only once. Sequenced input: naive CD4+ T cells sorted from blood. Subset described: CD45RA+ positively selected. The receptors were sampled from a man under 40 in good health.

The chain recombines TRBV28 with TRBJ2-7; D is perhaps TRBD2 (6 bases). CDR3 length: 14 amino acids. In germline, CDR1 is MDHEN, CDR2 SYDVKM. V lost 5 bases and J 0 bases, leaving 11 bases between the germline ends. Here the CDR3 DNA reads TGTGCCAGCAGTCTGAGGAGGGCCTCCTACGAGCAGTACTTC. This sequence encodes CASSLRRASYEQYF.

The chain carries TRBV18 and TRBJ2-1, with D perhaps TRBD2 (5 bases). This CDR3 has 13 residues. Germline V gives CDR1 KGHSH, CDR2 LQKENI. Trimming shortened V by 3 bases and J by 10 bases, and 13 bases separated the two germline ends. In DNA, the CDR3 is TGTGCCAGCTCACCGGTCACGGGAAGGGAGCAGTTCTTC. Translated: CASSPVTGREQFF.

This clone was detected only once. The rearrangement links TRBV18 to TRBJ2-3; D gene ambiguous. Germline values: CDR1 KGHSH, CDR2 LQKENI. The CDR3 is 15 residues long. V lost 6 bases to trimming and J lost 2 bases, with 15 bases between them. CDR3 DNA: TGTGCCAGCTCGTTATCAGACCCACCCACAGATACGCAGTATTTT. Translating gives CASSLSDPPTDTQYF.

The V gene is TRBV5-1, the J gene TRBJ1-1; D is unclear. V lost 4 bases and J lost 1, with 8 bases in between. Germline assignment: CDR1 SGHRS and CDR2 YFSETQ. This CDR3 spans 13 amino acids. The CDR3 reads CASSDQQNTEAFF. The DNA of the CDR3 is TGCGCCAGCAGCGACCAACAGAACACTGAAGCTTTCTTT.

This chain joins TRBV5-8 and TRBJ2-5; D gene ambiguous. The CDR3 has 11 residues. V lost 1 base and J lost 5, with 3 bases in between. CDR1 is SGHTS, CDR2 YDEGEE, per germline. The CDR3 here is CASSLWETQYF. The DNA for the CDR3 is TGTGCCAGCAGCTTGTGGGAGACCCAGTACTTC.